This is a list of T cell receptor beta chains from one sample in a study of CD8+ T cells in alopecia areata. Measured with immunoSEQ multiplex PCR; TCRdb has only the in-frame clones, and not every one. The table has some 150,000 clones, around 71% seen once. The sequenced sample was CD8+ T cells sorted from blood, obtained at week 0. These receptors all stem from a human donor with alopecia areata. Each CDR3 is given with its conserved first and last residue. D genes are given only for firm matches. Not all rows give a size; the values are once, few, many and, for expanded clones, a class.

NA	TRBV6-6	TRBJ2-2	NA	11	CASTGAGELFF	TGTGCCAGCACAGGGGCCGGGGAGCTGTTTTTT
NA	TRBV30	TRBJ2-3	NA	15	CAWSVPGGTTDTQYF	TGTGCCTGGAGTGTACCGGGCGGCACTACAGATACGCAGTATTTT
NA	TRBV7-2	TRBJ2-3	NA	11	CASSSTATQYF	TGTGCCAGCAGCTCCACTGCTACGCAGTATTTT
few	TRBV29-1	TRBJ2-3	NA	12	CSVDHRTDTQYF	TGCAGCGTTGATCACAGAACAGATACGCAGTATTTT
NA	TRBV23-1	TRBJ2-7	NA	16	CASSQSDRPVSYEQYF	TGCGCCAGCAGTCAATCGGATCGGCCAGTTTCCTACGAGCAGTACTTC
NA	TRBV5-8	TRBJ1-2	TRBD1	14	CASSLRTGYYGYTF	TGTGCCAGCAGCTTGCGGACAGGGTACTATGGCTACACCTTC
few	TRBV6-1	TRBJ1-2	TRBD1	15	CASSEYQTGSSGYTF	TGTGCCAGCAGTGAATACCAGACAGGGAGCAGTGGCTACACCTTC
few	TRBV29-1	TRBJ1-3	NA	12	CSVVEGVNTIYF	TGCAGCGTTGTGGAAGGGGTGAACACCATATATTTT
NA	TRBV5-1	TRBJ2-5	TRBD1	16	CASSLPWTGGEETQYF	TGCGCCAGCAGCTTACCTTGGACAGGGGGCGAAGAGACCCAGTACTTC
NA	TRBV29-1	TRBJ2-7	NA	14	CSAAISDSAYEQYF	TGCAGCGCCGCAATTTCGGACAGTGCCTACGAGCAGTACTTC
NA	TRBV13	TRBJ2-5	TRBD2	17	CASSFTSGTINQETQYF	TGTGCCAGCAGCTTCACTAGCGGGACTATAAACCAAGAGACCCAGTACTTC
once	TRBV7-9	TRBJ2-2	NA	15	CASSLGPRARGELFF	TGTGCCAGCAGCTTAGGCCCCAGGGCAAGAGGGGAGCTGTTTTTT
NA	TRBV6-6	TRBJ2-3	TRBD2	13	CASSQNGGSAQYF	TGTGCCAGCAGTCAAAACGGGGGGTCCGCGCAGTATTTT
NA	TRBV29-1	TRBJ2-5	TRBD2	14	CSVGTSGGAETQYF	TGCAGCGTTGGGACTAGCGGGGGGGCAGAGACCCAGTACTTC
NA	TRBV4-1	TRBJ1-5	NA	16	CASSRETINSNQPQHF	TGCGCCAGCAGCCGAGAGACAATCAATAGCAATCAGCCCCAGCATTTT
few	TRBV2	TRBJ2-7	NA	12	CASRGDNSEQYF	TGTGCCAGCAGAGGGGACAACTCCGAGCAGTACTTC